These T cell receptor beta chains were read from a single sample in a study of identical twins. TCRdb processed the 5' RACE reads anew with MiXCR; each CDR3 protein has one entry. The sample lists fewer than 900,000 distinct CDR3 sequences; approximately 18% were seen once. The data were also submitted as part of a second study, on T cells expressing NK-cell markers.

The material sequenced was PBMCs. Source of these receptors: a young woman in good health. Both conserved end residues are part of each CDR3. A D gene is named only where the DNA matches it firmly. Size is stated for part of the rows, as once, few or many counts, or as a class when the clone is expanded.

>TRBJ1-1|NA|few|TRBV6-5
TGTGCCAGCGGGATAAACACTGAAGCTTTCTTT
CASGINTEAFF
>TRBJ2-2|NA|NA|TRBV5-1
TGCGCCAGCCTTCCCGGGACTTCTATAGGGGAGCTGTTTTTT
CASLPGTSIGELFF
>TRBJ2-1|NA|NA|TRBV24-1
TGTGCCACCAGGGGGTGGAACAATGAGCAGTTCTTC
CATRGWNNEQFF
>TRBJ2-1|TRBD2|NA|TRBV7-7
TGTGCTAGCAGCCAGCTAGCGGGGGGCAACAATGAGCAGTTCTTC
CASSQLAGGNNEQFF
>TRBJ2-3|NA|NA|TRBV10-3
TGTGCCATCAGGGACACCCACGTCGATACGCAGTATTTT
CAIRDTHVDTQYF
>TRBJ2-3|TRBD2|NA|TRBV4-1
TGCGCCAGCAGCCATCCGACTAGCGGGAGTACTCTTCCGCAGTATTTT
CASSHPTSGSTLPQYF
>TRBJ2-3|NA|NA|TRBV6-1
TGTGCCAGCAGCCCCGAAACGGTCGTTATGGATACGCAGTATTTT
CASSPETVVMDTQYF
>TRBJ2-1|TRBD2|NA|TRBV20-1
TGCAGTGCCGAAGGGGCTAGCGGGAGCTATGAGCAGTTCTTC
CSAEGASGSYEQFF
>TRBJ2-3|NA|NA|TRBV29-1
TGCAGCCAAGGGGATAACACAGATACGCAGTATTTT
CSQGDNTDTQYF
>TRBJ1-1|TRBD1|NA|TRBV9
TGTGCCAGCAGCGAACAGGGGGCGACCACTGAAGCTTTCTTT
CASSEQGATTEAFF
>TRBJ1-1|TRBD1|few|TRBV3-1
TGTGCCAGCAGCCGGTCAGACAGGGACGCTTTCTTT
CASSRSDRDAFF
>TRBJ2-2|TRBD2|NA|TRBV4-3
TGCGCCAGCAGCCGAGTACTAGCGGGAGGCGGGGAGCTGTTTTTT
CASSRVLAGGGELFF
>TRBJ2-2|NA|few|TRBV7-2
TGTGCCAGCAGCTTAGACAGGGCGGCCGGGGAGCTGTTTTTT
CASSLDRAAGELFF
>TRBJ1-3|NA|few|TRBV6-1
TGTGCCAGCAGTGTAGAGGACTCTGGAAACACCATATATTTT
CASSVEDSGNTIYF
>TRBJ2-6|TRBD2|few|TRBV6-1
TGTGCCAGCAGACGAAGAGCGGGAGAAACTGGGGCCAACGTCCTGACTTTC
CASRRRAGETGANVLTF
>TRBJ2-1|NA|NA|TRBV7-6
TGTGCCAGCAGCTTAATTCCATACGATTACAATGAGCAGTTCTTC
CASSLIPYDYNEQFF
>TRBJ2-3|NA|NA|TRBV7-2
TGTGCCAGCAGCTTACCTTTGGGGCGGGGGCCTGGGAATACGCAGTATTTT
CASSLPLGRGPGNTQYF
>TRBJ2-7|NA|NA|TRBV20-1
TGCAGTGGTGAAGGTAACGACGAGCAGTACTTC
CSGEGNDEQYF
>TRBJ1-2|TRBD1|NA|TRBV27
TGTGCCACAGGCCCGGGACAGGGCCCAGGCGGCTACACCTTC
CATGPGQGPGGYTF
>TRBJ2-7|TRBD2|few|TRBV3-1
TGTGCCAGCAGCAAAAGAAGACTAGCGGAGACCTACGAGCAGTACTTC
CASSKRRLAETYEQYF
>TRBJ2-5|NA|few|TRBV10-3
TGTGCCATCAGTGAGCTGCAGACCCAGTACTTC
CAISELQTQYF
>TRBJ1-2|NA|many|TRBV6-5
TGTGCCAGCAGTTACGGGGGGGATCTAAATAACTATGGCTACACCTTC
CASSYGGDLNNYGYTF
>TRBJ1-5|TRBD1|few|TRBV18
TGTGCCAGCTCACCCGGGACAGGGGATCAGCCCCAGCATTTT
CASSPGTGDQPQHF
>TRBJ1-2|NA|NA|TRBV20-1
TGCAGTGCTAAAGAAAAGGAACCTAGGTCTGGCTACACCTTC
CSAKEKEPRSGYTF
>TRBJ2-3|TRBD1|few|TRBV5-1
TGCGCCAGCAGCTTTCTACAGGGGCCGAGTGCAGATACGCAGTATTTT
CASSFLQGPSADTQYF
>TRBJ1-1|NA|few|TRBV20-1
TGCAGTGCGTCGGACAGCGACACTGAAGCTTTCTTT
CSASDSDTEAFF